These 14 T cell receptor beta chains were sequenced from one sample in a study of CD8+ T cells in alopecia areata. Reverse transcription of extracted RNA yielded cDNA, which provided the sequencing template. TCRdb's copy holds only in-frame clones and misses some; the assay was immunoSEQ multiplex PCR. The data show 150,000 to 200,000 clones, approximately 57% seen once. Treatment described: oral pan-JAK inhibitor, 5-10 mg twice daily. This specimen consisted of CD4+ T cells sorted from blood, obtained at week 24, from a patient treated with tofacitinib. These TCRs come from a human donor with alopecia areata.

J is TRBJ2-5 and V is TRBV29-1; tentative D call: TRBD2 (7 bases). The CDR3 runs to 13 residues. V was cut by 6 bases and J by 2 bases, with 13 bases left in between. Germline CDR1 reads SQVTM; CDR2 reads ANQGSEA. CDR3 residues: CSVLGGDQETQYF. The CDR3 DNA is TGCAGCGTCCTAGGGGGGGATCAAGAGACCCAGTACTTC.

This clone was counted between two and nine times. The chain links TRBV19 to TRBJ1-2, with D uncertain. The CDR3 runs to 12 residues. The V end was cut by 9 bases, the J end by 4 bases, with 12 bases between. Germline CDR1 reads LNHDA; CDR2 reads SQIVND (reference sequence). CDR3 sequence (DNA): TGTGCCAGCGCCCGGGCTACCTATGGCTACACCTTC. Its protein product is CASARATYGYTF.

Only one count was recorded for this clone. The chain joins TRBV15 to TRBJ2-7; D is perhaps TRBD2 (5 bases). From germline, CDR1 is LNHNV and CDR2 YYDKDF (reference sequence). The CDR3 sequence is 14 residues long. V lost 5 bases and J lost 2, with 13 bases in between. The DNA of the CDR3 is TGTGCCACCAGCTCGAGGGATACTACCTACGAGCAGTACTTC. Protein product: CATSSRDTTYEQYF.

A few counts support this clone. The chain employs TRBV29-1 and TRBJ2-7; D unresolved. The germline CDR1 and CDR2 sequences are SQVTM and ANQGSEA. V was pared by 0 bases and J by 5 bases, with 8 bases between. The CDR3 covers 12 residues. The CDR3 sequence is CSVEEGTDEQYF. The CDR3 DNA sequence: TGCAGCGTTGAAGAGGGTACCGACGAGCAGTACTTC.

The genes are TRBV29-1 and TRBJ2-2; 10 nucleotides align to TRBD2. There are 15 residues in the CDR3. The germline gives CDR1 SQVTM, CDR2 ANQGSEA. V trimming: 5 bases; J trimming: 1 base; junction bases outside the gene matches: 4. CDR3 sequence reads: CSVTWTSGNTGELFF. In DNA, the CDR3 is TGCAGCGTTACATGGACTAGCGGGAACACCGGGGAGCTGTTTTTT.

The CDR3 protein is CASSLVPGNQPQHF. CDR3 bases: TGTGCCAGCAGCTTAGTCCCAGGAAATCAGCCCCAGCATTTT. The chain employs TRBV7-2 and TRBJ1-5; D not certain. The CDR3 length is 14 residues. Germline V CDR1 and CDR2: SGHTA, FQGNSA. With 1 base removed from V and 4 bases from J, the gap between germline ends came to 8 bases. Full variable domain (rest looked up from reference TRBV7-2 and TRBJ1-5): GAGVSQSPSNKVTEKGKDVELRCDPISGHTALYWYRQSLGQGLEFLIYFQGNSAPDKSGLPSDRFSAERTGGSVSTLTIQRTQQEDSAVYLCASSLVPGNQPQHFGDGTRLSIL.

In its sample, this clone was seen a few times. This sequence joins TRBV10-2 and TRBJ2-7, with D uncertain. CDR3 length: 14 residues. Germline V gene sequence: CDR1 WSHSY, CDR2 SAAADI. V was cut by 5 bases and J by 0 bases, with 11 bases left in between. CDR3 sequence reads: CASSIDTSSYEQYF. The CDR3 nucleotides read TGCGCCAGCAGTATCGACACGTCCTCCTACGAGCAGTACTTC.

This clone was observed a few times. V and J are TRBV10-3 and TRBJ2-3; D is ambiguous. The germline V gene has CDR1 ENHRY and CDR2 SYGVKD. The V end lost 8 bases, the J end lost 7 bases, and 13 bases lay between the germline ends. The CDR3 totals 12 residues. CDR3 nucleotide sequence: TGTGCCATCCTTGGCGAAGGGAATACGCAGTATTTT. The encoded protein is CAILGEGNTQYF.

A single count supports this clone. The V and J genes are TRBV30 and TRBJ1-6; D gene ambiguous. V lost 0 bases, J lost 11 bases, and 8 bases lay in between. Germline-derived CDR1 and CDR2 are GTSNPN and SVGIG (reference sequence). The CDR3 runs to 12 residues. CDR3 coding DNA: TGTGCCTGGAGTGTTTCCCAAACACCCCTCCACTTT. Translating it yields CAWSVSQTPLHF.

The chain couples TRBV6-5 to TRBJ2-1; 10 nucleotides agree with TRBD1. J gave up 8 bases and V 4 bases, and 5 bases lay outside the gene matches. CDR1 is MNHEY, CDR2 SVGAGI, per germline. The CDR3 length is 14 residues. The CDR3 spells CASSFRDRGDEQFF. The CDR3 nucleotides read TGTGCCAGCAGTTTCCGGGACAGGGGCGATGAGCAGTTCTTC.

V gene TRBV5-6 combines with J gene TRBJ1-1; no definite D call. Germline CDR1 is SGHDT and CDR2 is YYEEEE. V lost 1 base and J lost 0, with 10 bases in between. The CDR3 contains 15 residues. CDR3 DNA sequence: TGTGCCAGCAGCTTGATGGCACCTATGAACACTGAAGCTTTCTTT. Translation: CASSLMAPMNTEAFF.

The rearrangement links TRBV29-1 to TRBJ2-1, with D perhaps matching TRBD2 (6 bases). Germline CDR1 SQVTM, CDR2 ANQGSEA. The CDR3 has 11 amino acids. Trimming cost V 8 bases and J 5 bases, with 10 bases left between them. As DNA, the CDR3 is TGCAGCCCATGGGGGGACAATGAGCAGTTCTTC. Its translation: CSPWGDNEQFF.

This chain joins TRBV7-9 and TRBJ2-7; possibly TRBD1 for D (6 bases). V was clipped by 5 bases and J by 3 bases, with 26 bases between them. Germline V gene lookup returns CDR1 SEHNR and CDR2 FQNEAQ (reference sequence). The CDR3 is made up of 18 amino acids. The chain's CDR3 is CASSPLPPRQEIHYEQYF. The CDR3, as DNA: TGTGCCAGCAGCCCCCTCCCCCCACGACAGGAAATTCACTACGAGCAGTACTTC. The full variable domain, completed using reference TRBV7-9 and TRBJ2-7, is DTGVSQNPRHKITKRGQNVTFRCDPISEHNRLYWYRQTLGQGPEFLTYFQNEAQLEKSRLLSDRFSAERPKGSFSTLEIQRTEQGDSAMYLCASSPLPPRQEIHYEQYFGPGTRLTVT.

This clone was detected only a few times. J is TRBJ1-2 and V is TRBV29-1, with 7 bases that match TRBD1. The CDR3 has 15 amino acids. J gave up 8 bases and V 4 bases, and 16 bases lay outside the gene matches. CDR1 and CDR2 (germline): SQVTM, ANQGSEA. The CDR3 region is CSVAGQAAAEGGYTF. The CDR3 region has the DNA TGCAGCGTTGCCGGACAGGCCGCGGCCGAAGGAGGCTACACCTTC.